The 10 T cell receptor beta chains below come from one sample, sequenced in a study of blood T cell repertoires in COVID-19. Produced via immunoSEQ multiplex PCR; TCRdb's table is partial and in-frame only. The sample includes 150,000 to 200,000 clones, 80% to 85% of them seen just once. Material: PBMCs or T cells enriched from blood (not recorded which). All receptors come from a woman in her twenties or thirties who had been exposed to COVID-19.

This clone was seen more than once but under ten times. The J gene is TRBJ2-1, the V gene TRBV4-1, with 7 bases identical to TRBD1. Trimming took 4 bases from V and 2 from J; bases not matched to a gene: 11. The CDR3 is 17 residues long. Germline lookup yields CDR1 MGHRA and CDR2 YSYEKL. CDR3 residues: CASSPVDLTGTYNEQFF. CDR3 coding DNA: TGCGCCAGCAGCCCCGTTGACCTGACAGGGACCTACAATGAGCAGTTCTTC.

This chain joins TRBV5-5 and TRBJ1-2; D gene uncertain. CDR1 SGHKS and CDR2 YYEKEE come from the germline V gene (reference sequence). V was shortened by 2 bases and J by 4 bases, with 12 bases between the two germline ends. The CDR3 covers 14 residues. The CDR3 DNA reads as TGTGCCAGCAGCTTAGGTATAGCTCCCTATGGCTACACCTTC. This encodes CASSLGIAPYGYTF.

The V and J genes are TRBV5-1 and TRBJ1-1; TRBD1 agrees at 8 bases. Trimming removed 3 bases from V and 8 bases from J; junction bases left unmatched: 6. The germline V gene encodes CDR1 SGHRS and CDR2 YFSETQ. The CDR3 is 13 amino acids. The CDR3 DNA reads TGCGCCAGCAGCTCGACAGGGGAAGGAGAAGCTTTCTTT. This gives the protein CASSSTGEGEAFF.

This chain joins TRBV3-1 (or the pseudogene TRBV3-2) and TRBJ2-1; TRBD2 matches at 7 bases. The length of the CDR3 is 16 residues. The V gene end was trimmed by 4 bases and the J gene end by 3 bases; junction bases not matched to a gene: 9. Germline CDR1 is LGHDT and CDR2 is YNNKEL (reference sequence). CDR3 nucleotide sequence: TGTGCCAGCAGCCTTTCCGGGACTACCCGCTACAATGAGCAGTTCTTC. Encoded protein: CASSLSGTTRYNEQFF.

The chain links TRBV12-3 or TRBV12-4 to TRBJ2-4, with a tentative D call TRBD1 (7 bases). The CDR3 totals 13 residues. V was shortened by 5 bases and J by 10 bases, with 15 bases between the two germline ends. Here the CDR3 DNA reads TGTGCCAGCAGTCCCGCAGGGGGGAATATTCAGTACTTC. It codes for CASSPAGGNIQYF.

This clone showed up just once. The V call is TRBV10-3, the J call TRBJ2-1; 8 bases fit TRBD2. The length of the CDR3 is 17 residues. With V trimmed by 3 bases and J by 8 bases, 15 bases remained unmatched. Germline V gene data show CDR1 as ENHRY and CDR2 as SYGVKD. For the CDR3, the DNA is TGTGCCATCAGTGATTCCGGGGGGGCTTTTCCTGACCATGAGCAGTTCTTC. It yields the protein CAISDSGGAFPDHEQFF.

DNA for the CDR3: TGTGCCACCAGCAGGGGGACGGCAGATACGCAGTATTTT. Translated, it gives CATSRGTADTQYF. The V and J genes are TRBV24-1 and TRBJ2-3; the match to TRBD1 covers 7 bases. The CDR3 has 13 residues. Germline values: CDR1 KGHDR, CDR2 SFDVKD. V lost 7 bases and J lost 4; bases outside the gene matches: 4.

This chain joins TRBV19 and TRBJ1-2; TRBD1 might be the D (5 bases). The germline V and J ends were trimmed by 3 bases and 6 bases, with 17 bases remaining between them. CDR3 length: 15 amino acids. Per the germline V gene, CDR1 is LNHDA and CDR2 is SQIVND (reference sequence). The CDR3 is CASSIAGTLGDGYTF. DNA for the CDR3: TGTGCCAGTAGTATTGCCGGGACTCTCGGGGATGGCTACACCTTC.

The CDR3 sequence is CASSTLGGDYGYTF. For the CDR3, the DNA is TGTGCCAGCAGTACGCTCGGGGGGGACTATGGCTACACCTTC. The rearrangement joins TRBV6-5 to TRBJ1-2, with D possibly being TRBD1 (5 bases). The CDR3 loop spans 14 amino acids. The V end lost 5 bases, the J end lost 3 bases, and 13 bases lay between the germline ends. Germline V lookup: CDR1 MNHEY, CDR2 SVGAGI.

This rearrangement joins TRBV4-1 to TRBJ2-5; 7 bases agree with TRBD2. CDR3 length: 15 amino acids. In germline, CDR1 is MGHRA, CDR2 YSYEKL. V lost 4 bases, J lost 1 base, and 6 bases stayed unmatched. The CDR3 here is CASSPRTSSQETQYF. The DNA of the CDR3 is TGCGCCAGCAGCCCCCGGACTAGTTCCCAAGAGACCCAGTACTTC.